The clone carrying this TCR beta chain was observed a single time. The antigen is undetermined. This entry is derived from a study of metastatic and nonmetastatic thyroid tumors. About the research overall: Peripheral blood and tumor or nodule samples from malignant and benign thyroid patients were compared.

No patient received treatment before thyroid surgery. Germline V gene lookup returns CDR1 SGHRS and CDR2 YFSETQ. CDR3 length: 17 residues. J was trimmed by 5 bases and V by 0 bases; bases with no gene match: 9. In the study's own analysis: The study built a papillary thyroid cancer distant-metastasis classifier from CDR3 differences across clinicopathological groups. TCRdb used MiXCR to call clones anew from the PCR reads. What appears here as the V and J calls and clone size reflects TCRdb's work, not the paper's. Of about 19,000 clones in the sample, under 45% were seen once. Study-wide findings and caveats: Malignant tumors reportedly showed significantly higher TCR beta diversity than benign nodules in both blood and tumor.

The sequenced sample consisted of tumor tissue. The V and J genes are TRBV5-1 and TRBJ2-5; TRBD1 agrees at 11 bases. The receptor was derived from a female donor with papillary thyroid cancer or a benign thyroid nodule (not recorded which). Some clones in this sample may be carry-over from other donors' samples. The chain's CDR3 is CASSLDGTGGGFETQYF. CDR3 nucleotide sequence: TGCGCCAGCAGCTTGGATGGGACAGGGGGAGGTTTTGAGACCCAGTACTTC.